The 10 T cell receptor beta chains presented below share a single source sample, sequenced in a study of T-cell memory formation after mild COVID-19. TCRdb passed the 5' RACE reads through MiXCR, listing each CDR3 protein once. The sample has 140,000 or so distinct CDR3 sequences, roughly 19% seen once. Source material: PBMCs or a T cell subset sorted from them (not recorded which). These receptors all stem from an adult woman who had mild COVID-19 (a few samples of this study predate the infection). Cell type and time point are not known.

This clonotype was counted only a few times. The CDR3 spells CASSTGLAGMDEQFF. As DNA, the CDR3 is TGTGCCAGCAGTACAGGACTAGCGGGAATGGATGAGCAGTTCTTC. The chain employs TRBV7-9 and TRBJ2-1; 12 nucleotides match TRBD2. CDR3 length: 15 amino acids. The ends lost 6 bases at V and 8 bases at J; junction bases unmatched: 8. In germline, CDR1 is SEHNR, CDR2 FQNEAQ (reference sequence).

This chain uses TRBV20-1 with TRBJ1-2; TRBD1 matches at 12 bases. V gave up 7 bases and J gave up 6 bases; unmatched junction bases: 9. Germline assignment: CDR1 DFQATT and CDR2 SNEGSKA (reference sequence). The CDR3 length is 14 residues. In nucleotides, the CDR3 is TGCAGTGTCCCGGCGGGACAGGGGGCAAATGGCTACACCTTC. This codes for CSVPAGQGANGYTF.

This clonotype showed up just a few times. V usage is TRBV7-9 and J usage is TRBJ1-1, with TRBD1 matching over 8 bases. CDR3 length equals 15 residues. Germline-derived CDR1 and CDR2 are SEHNR and FQNEAQ (reference sequence). V lost 5 bases and J lost 1; bases outside the gene matches: 6. The CDR3 spells CASSPRQGPNTEAFF. The CDR3 DNA sequence: TGTGCCAGCAGCCCCCGACAGGGGCCGAACACTGAAGCTTTCTTT. The full variable domain, its missing parts supplied by reference TRBV7-9 and TRBJ1-1, is DTGVSQNPRHKITKRGQNVTFRCDPISEHNRLYWYRQTLGQGPEFLTYFQNEAQLEKSRLLSDRFSAERPKGSFSTLEIQRTEQGDSAMYLCASSPRQGPNTEAFFGQGTRLTVV.

Many counts were recorded for this clonotype. V usage is TRBV11-2 and J usage is TRBJ2-3, with a weak D call TRBD2 (5 bases). The V end lost 5 bases, the J end lost 5 bases, and 11 bases lay between the germline ends. Germline V gene lookup returns CDR1 SGHAT and CDR2 FQNNGV. This CDR3 has 13 residues. The CDR3 coding sequence is TGTGCCAGCAGCGGGAGTGTGAGAGATACGCAGTATTTT. Its translation: CASSGSVRDTQYF.

This clonotype occurred a few times. This chain links TRBV24-1 with TRBJ2-2; no reliable D call. The CDR3 is made up of 17 amino acids. Germline CDR1 and CDR2: KGHDR and SFDVKD. V was trimmed by 3 bases and J by 1 base, leaving 14 bases between them. The CDR3 loop is CATSDPMKKQNTGELFF. DNA for the CDR3: TGTGCCACCAGTGATCCTATGAAGAAACAGAACACCGGGGAGCTGTTTTTT.

This clonotype was counted between two and nine times. The CDR3 DNA is TGCAGTGCCAGCACGGGGGTCCCTAACTATGGCTACACCTTC. This codes for CSASTGVPNYGYTF. The chain links TRBV20-1 to TRBJ1-2, with D possibly TRBD1 on 5 matching bases. V lost 6 bases, J lost 0 bases, and 14 bases lay in between. CDR1 is DFQATT and CDR2 is SNEGSKA in the germline V gene (reference sequence). This CDR3 contains 14 residues.

This clonotype showed up just a few times. The genes are TRBV6-6 and TRBJ1-5; 8 bases agree with TRBD1. V shed 6 bases and J 3 bases; nucleotides not matched to a gene: 13. The CDR3 runs to 17 residues. Germline CDR1 is MNHNY and CDR2 is SVGAGI (reference sequence). The CDR3 nucleotides read TGTGCCAGCAGACACCGGACAGGGTTAAGTCCCAATCAGCCCCAGCATTTT. It is translated as CASRHRTGLSPNQPQHF.

The chain joins TRBV2 to TRBJ2-3; 9 bases match TRBD2. CDR3 length: 14 residues. Germline V gives CDR1 SNHLY, CDR2 FYNNEI. The V segment lost 5 bases and the J segment 3 bases; nucleotides outside the gene matches: 3. The CDR3, as DNA: TGTGCCAGCAGTCGACTAGCGGTGACAGATACGCAGTATTTT. This translates into CASSRLAVTDTQYF.

Only a few counts were recorded for this clonotype. The chain joins TRBV7-9 to TRBJ1-2; 10 nucleotides align to TRBD1. Trimming at V came to 5 bases and at J to 7 bases, leaving 7 bases not matched to a gene. The CDR3 contains 14 residues. Germline-derived CDR1 and CDR2 are SEHNR and FQNEAQ (reference sequence). The CDR3 DNA is TGTGCCAGCAGCCCCGGGACAGGGGACGGTGGCTACACCTTC. Translated, it gives CASSPGTGDGGYTF.

This clonotype showed up just once. V gene TRBV11-1 combines with J gene TRBJ2-1; 7 nucleotides agree with TRBD2. The CDR3 runs to 13 residues. Germline CDR1 SGHAT, CDR2 FQDESV (reference sequence). Unmatched junction bases numbered 2, after V lost 3 bases and J lost 6 bases. The CDR3 reads CASSFSGGNEQFF. CDR3 bases: TGTGCCAGCAGCTTTTCGGGAGGCAATGAGCAGTTCTTC. Full variable domain (rest looked up from reference TRBV11-1 and TRBJ2-1): EAEVAQSPRYKITEKSQAVAFWCDPISGHATLYWYRQILGQGPELLVQFQDESVVDDSQLPKDRFSAERLKGVDSTLKIQPAELGDSAMYLCASSFSGGNEQFFGPGTRLTVL.